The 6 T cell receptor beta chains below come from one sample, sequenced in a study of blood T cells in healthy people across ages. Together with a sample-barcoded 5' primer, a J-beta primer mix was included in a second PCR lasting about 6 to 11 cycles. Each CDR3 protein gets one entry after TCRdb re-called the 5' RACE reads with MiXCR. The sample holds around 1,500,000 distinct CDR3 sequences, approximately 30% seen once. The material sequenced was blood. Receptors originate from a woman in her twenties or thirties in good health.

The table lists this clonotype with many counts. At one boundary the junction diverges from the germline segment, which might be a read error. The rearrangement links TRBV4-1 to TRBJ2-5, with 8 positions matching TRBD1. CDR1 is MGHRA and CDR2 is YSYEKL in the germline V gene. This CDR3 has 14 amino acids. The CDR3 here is CASSRQGPQETQYF. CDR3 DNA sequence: TGTGCCAGTAGTAGACAGGGGCCCCAAGAGACCCAGTACTTC.

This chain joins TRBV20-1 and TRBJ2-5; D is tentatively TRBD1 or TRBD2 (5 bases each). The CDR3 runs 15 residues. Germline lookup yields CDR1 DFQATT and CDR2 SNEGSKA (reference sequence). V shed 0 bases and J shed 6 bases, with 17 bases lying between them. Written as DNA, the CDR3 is TGCAGTGCTAGAGATCCTAGGGACCATCGGAAGACCCAGTACTTC. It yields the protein CSARDPRDHRKTQYF.

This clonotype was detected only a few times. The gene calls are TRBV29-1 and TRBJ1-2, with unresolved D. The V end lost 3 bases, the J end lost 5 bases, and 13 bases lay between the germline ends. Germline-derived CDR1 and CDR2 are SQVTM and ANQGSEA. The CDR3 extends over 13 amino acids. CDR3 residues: CSVEDGAYYGYTF. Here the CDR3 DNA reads TGCAGCGTTGAGGACGGCGCTTATTATGGCTACACCTTC.

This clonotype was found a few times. The CDR3 is CASRPRSGPDTQYF. As DNA, the CDR3 is TGTGCCAGCAGACCCCGATCGGGGCCAGATACGCAGTATTTT. J is TRBJ2-3 and V is TRBV12-3 or TRBV12-4, with D perhaps matching TRBD1 or TRBD2 (5 bases each). The CDR3 is 14 amino acids. The V and J ends lost 6 bases and 4 bases respectively, with 14 bases between them.

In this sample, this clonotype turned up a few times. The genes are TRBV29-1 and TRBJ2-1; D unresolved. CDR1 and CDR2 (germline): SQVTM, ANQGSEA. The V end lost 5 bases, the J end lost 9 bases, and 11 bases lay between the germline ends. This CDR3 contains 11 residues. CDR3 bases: TGCAGCGTTTATAGGGTCGGTGAGCAGTTCTTC. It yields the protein CSVYRVGEQFF.

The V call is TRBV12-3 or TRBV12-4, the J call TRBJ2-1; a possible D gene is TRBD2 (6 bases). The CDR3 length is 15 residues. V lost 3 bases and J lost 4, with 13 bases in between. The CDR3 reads CASSFRAGLYNEQFF. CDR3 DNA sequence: TGTGCCAGCAGTTTCCGGGCGGGGCTATACAATGAGCAGTTCTTC.